The entry below describes one T cell receptor (beta chain). Antigen specificity is unknown. TCRdb re-analysed the 5' RACE reads in MiXCR, keeping a single row per CDR3 protein. The table records about 470,000 distinct CDR3 sequences, roughly 24% of them present only once. V was clipped by 8 bases and J by 8 bases; unmatched bases: 6. Looked up from germline, CDR1 is ENHRY and CDR2 is SYGVKD. The CDR3 totals 13 residues. The sample belongs to a study of identical twins. General observations from the study: Beta out-of-frame twin sharing showed a weaker excess. Insertions were fewer in abundant cord blood beta clonotypes, whereas memory repertoires showed none of this pattern.

The sample was also linked to a second study, of T cells expressing NK-cell markers. That paper adds: Researchers report these clonotypes also headed the CD3+CD56-NKG2C+ fraction in several donors.

Sequencing used CD4+ T cells sorted from blood. This sequence was found in a young woman in good health. The J gene is TRBJ1-6, the V gene TRBV10-3; the match to TRBD1 covers 7 bases. CDR3 sequence reads: CAISGTADSPLHF. The CDR3 DNA sequence: TGTGCCATCTCCGGGACAGCGGATTCACCCCTCCACTTT.